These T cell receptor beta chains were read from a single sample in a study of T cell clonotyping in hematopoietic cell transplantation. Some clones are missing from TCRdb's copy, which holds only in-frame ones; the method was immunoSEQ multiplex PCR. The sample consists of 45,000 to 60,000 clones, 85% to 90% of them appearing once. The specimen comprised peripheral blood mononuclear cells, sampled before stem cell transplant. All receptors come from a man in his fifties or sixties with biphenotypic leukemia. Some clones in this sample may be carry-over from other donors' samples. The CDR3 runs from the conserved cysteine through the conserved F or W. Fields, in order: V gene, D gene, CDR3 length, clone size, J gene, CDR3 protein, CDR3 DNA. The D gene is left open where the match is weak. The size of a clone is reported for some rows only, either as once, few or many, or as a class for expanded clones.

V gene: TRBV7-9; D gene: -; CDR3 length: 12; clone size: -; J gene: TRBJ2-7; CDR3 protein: CASSFPGDEQYF; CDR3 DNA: TGTGCCAGCAGCTTCCCGGGAGACGAGCAGTACTTC
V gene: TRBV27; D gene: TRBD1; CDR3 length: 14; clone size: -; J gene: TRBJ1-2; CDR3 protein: CASSLQDRGYGYTF; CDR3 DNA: TGTGCCAGCAGTTTACAAGACAGGGGCTATGGCTACACCTTC
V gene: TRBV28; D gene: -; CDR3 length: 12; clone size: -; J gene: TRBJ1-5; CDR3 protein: CASSLGHQPQHF; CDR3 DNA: TGTGCCAGCAGTTTAGGGCATCAGCCCCAGCATTTT
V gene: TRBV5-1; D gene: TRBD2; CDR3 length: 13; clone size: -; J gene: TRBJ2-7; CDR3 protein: CASSLVAGVEQYF; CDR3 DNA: TGCGCCAGCAGCTTGGTAGCGGGTGTCGAGCAGTACTTC
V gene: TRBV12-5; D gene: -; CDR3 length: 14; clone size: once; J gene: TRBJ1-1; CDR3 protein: CASGPGPGNTEAFF; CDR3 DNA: TGTGCTAGTGGTCCCGGGCCAGGTAACACTGAAGCTTTCTTT
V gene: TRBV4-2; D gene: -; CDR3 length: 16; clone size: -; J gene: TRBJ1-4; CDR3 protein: CASSSSLWGPNEKLFF; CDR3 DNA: TGTGCCAGCAGCTCTTCTCTTTGGGGGCCGAATGAAAAACTGTTTTTT
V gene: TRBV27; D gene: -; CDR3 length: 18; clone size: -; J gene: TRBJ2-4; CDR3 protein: CASSPRGAGTLAKNIQYF; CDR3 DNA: TGTGCCAGCAGCCCCCGGGGTGCGGGGACCTTAGCCAAAAACATTCAGTACTTC
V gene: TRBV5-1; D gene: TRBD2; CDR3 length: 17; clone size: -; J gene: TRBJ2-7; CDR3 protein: CASSLAPLAGGFYEQYF; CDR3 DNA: TGCGCCAGCAGCTTGGCGCCTTTAGCGGGAGGGTTCTACGAGCAGTACTTC
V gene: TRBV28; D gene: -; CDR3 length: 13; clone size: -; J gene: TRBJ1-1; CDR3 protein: CASSLWGDTEAFF; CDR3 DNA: TGTGCCAGCAGTTTATGGGGGGACACTGAAGCTTTCTTT
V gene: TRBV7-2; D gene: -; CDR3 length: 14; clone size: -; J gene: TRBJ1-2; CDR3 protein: CASSSRGTALGYTF; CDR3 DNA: TGTGCCAGCAGCTCCCGGGGCACGGCCCTCGGCTACACCTTC
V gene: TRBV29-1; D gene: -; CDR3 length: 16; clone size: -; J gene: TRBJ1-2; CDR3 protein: CSVGPLFLPGGYGYTF; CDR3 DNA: TGCAGCGTTGGCCCACTATTTCTTCCCGGTGGGTATGGCTACACCTTC
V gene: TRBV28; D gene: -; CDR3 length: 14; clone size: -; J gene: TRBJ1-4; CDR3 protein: CASCKGGEDEKLFF; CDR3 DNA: TGTGCCAGCTGCAAAGGAGGGGAGGATGAAAAACTGTTTTTT
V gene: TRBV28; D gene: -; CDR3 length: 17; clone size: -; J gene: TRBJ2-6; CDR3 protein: CASSSYPGVPGANVLTF; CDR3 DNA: TGTGCCAGCAGTTCCTATCCAGGGGTTCCTGGGGCCAACGTCCTGACTTTC
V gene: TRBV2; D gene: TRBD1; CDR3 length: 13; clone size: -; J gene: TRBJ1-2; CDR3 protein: CASNTGGNYGYTF; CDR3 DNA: TGTGCCAGCAATACAGGGGGCAACTATGGCTACACCTTC
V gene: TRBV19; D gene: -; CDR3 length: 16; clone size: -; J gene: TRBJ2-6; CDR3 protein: CASSIGSGSGANVLTF; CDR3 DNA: TGTGCCAGTAGTATAGGTTCAGGCTCTGGGGCCAACGTCCTGACTTTC
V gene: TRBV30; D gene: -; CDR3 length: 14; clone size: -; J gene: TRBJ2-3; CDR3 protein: CAWSASYSTDTQYF; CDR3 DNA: TGTGCCTGGAGTGCAAGCTATAGCACAGATACGCAGTATTTT
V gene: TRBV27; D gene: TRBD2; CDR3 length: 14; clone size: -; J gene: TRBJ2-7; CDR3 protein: CASSPSGTSYEQYF; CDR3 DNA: TGTGCCAGCAGTCCTAGCGGGACCTCCTACGAGCAGTACTTC
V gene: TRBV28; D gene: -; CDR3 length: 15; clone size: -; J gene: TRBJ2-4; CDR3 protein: CASSSRQVAKNIQYF; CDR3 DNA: TGTGCCAGCAGTTCACGACAGGTAGCCAAAAACATTCAGTACTTC
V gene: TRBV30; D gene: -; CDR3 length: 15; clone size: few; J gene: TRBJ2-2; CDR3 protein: CAWKVWSDNTGELFF; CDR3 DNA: TGTGCCTGGAAGGTTTGGTCGGATAACACCGGGGAGCTGTTTTTT
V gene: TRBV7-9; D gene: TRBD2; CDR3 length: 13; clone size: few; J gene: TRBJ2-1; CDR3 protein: CASEGTSSNEQFF; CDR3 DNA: TGTGCCAGCGAAGGGACTAGTTCTAATGAGCAGTTCTTC
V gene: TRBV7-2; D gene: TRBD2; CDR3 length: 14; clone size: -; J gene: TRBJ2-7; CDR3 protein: CASSPSGRVYEQYF; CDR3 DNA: TGTGCCAGCAGCCCTAGCGGGAGGGTCTACGAGCAGTACTTC
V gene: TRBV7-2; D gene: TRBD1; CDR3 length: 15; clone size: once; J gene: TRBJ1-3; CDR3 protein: CASSFGQGTGNTIYF; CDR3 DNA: TGTGCCAGCAGCTTCGGACAGGGCACTGGAAACACCATATATTTT
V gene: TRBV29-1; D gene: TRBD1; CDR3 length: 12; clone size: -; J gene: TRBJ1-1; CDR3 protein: CSAKTGGTEAFF; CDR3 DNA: TGCAGCGCTAAGACAGGGGGCACTGAAGCTTTCTTT
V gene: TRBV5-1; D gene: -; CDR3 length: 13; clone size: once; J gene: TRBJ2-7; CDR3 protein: CASSDQPSYEQYF; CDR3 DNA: TGCGCCAGCAGCGATCAACCGAGCTACGAGCAGTACTTC
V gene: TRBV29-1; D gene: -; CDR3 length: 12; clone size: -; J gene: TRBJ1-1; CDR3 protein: CSVWTANTEAFF; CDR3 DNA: TGCAGCGTTTGGACAGCTAACACTGAAGCTTTCTTT
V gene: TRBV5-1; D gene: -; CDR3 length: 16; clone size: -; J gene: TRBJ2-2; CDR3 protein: CASSLSTITNTGELFF; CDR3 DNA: TGCGCCAGCAGCTTGTCTACCATCACGAACACCGGGGAGCTGTTTTTT
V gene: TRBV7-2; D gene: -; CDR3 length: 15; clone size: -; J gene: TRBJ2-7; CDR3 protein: CASRSVGGSSYEQYF; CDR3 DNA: TGTGCCAGCAGATCAGTGGGAGGCTCCTCCTACGAGCAGTACTTC
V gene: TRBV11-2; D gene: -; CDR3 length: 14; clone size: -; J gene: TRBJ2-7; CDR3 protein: CASSLGDLLSEQYF; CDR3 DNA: TGTGCCAGCAGCTTAGGGGACCTCTTGAGCGAGCAGTACTTC
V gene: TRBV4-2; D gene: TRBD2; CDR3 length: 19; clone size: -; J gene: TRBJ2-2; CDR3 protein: CASSQDGSGEHANTGELFF; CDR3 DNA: TGTGCCAGCAGCCAAGATGGGAGCGGGGAACACGCCAACACCGGGGAGCTGTTTTTT